This T cell receptor beta chain was captured in a study of cytomegalovirus exposure and HLA in healthy donors. Both 60 Vbeta primers and 13 Jbeta primers went into the PCR. Some clones are missing from TCRdb's copy, which holds only in-frame ones; the method was immunoSEQ multiplex PCR. Of nearly 110,000 clones in the sample, 65% to 90% were seen once. CDR1 and CDR2 from the germline V gene are SGHKS and YYEKEE (reference sequence). V lost 1 base and J lost 0, with 14 bases in between. CDR3 size: 16 residues. The sequenced sample consisted of PBMCs. The receptor's source is a man aged 45-60 years in good health and CMV-seronegative. The chain joins TRBV5-5 to TRBJ2-7, with TRBD1 as a possible D gene (5 bases). The CDR3 nucleotides are TGTGCCAGCAGCTTGTGGGGCTCGTACAGCTCCTACGAGCAGTACTTC. Amino acids: CASSLWGSYSSYEQYF. Drawing the rest from reference TRBV5-5 and TRBJ2-7, the complete variable domain is DAGVTQSPTHLIKTRGQQVTLRCSPISGHKSVSWYQQVLGQGPQFIFQYYEKEERGRGNFPDRFSARQFPNYSSELNVNALLLGDSALYLCASSLWGSYSSYEQYFGPGTRLTVT.